These 10 T cell receptor beta chains were sequenced from one sample in a study of blood T cells in healthy people across ages. Alongside a J-beta primer mix, a sample-barcoded 5' primer served in a second PCR lasting about 7 to 12 cycles. One entry per CDR3 protein, called by TCRdb with MiXCR from the 5' RACE reads. There are over a million distinct CDR3 sequences in the sample; around 40% occur only once, and approximately 4% lies in the top ten. The sequenced sample was blood. The source is a woman aged 18-30 years in good health.

This clonotype occurred a few times. V is TRBV6-2 or TRBV6-3 and J is TRBJ1-4, with D perhaps TRBD1 (5 bases). Trimming removed 8 bases at V and 8 bases at J, with 12 bases between. The germline CDR1 and CDR2 sequences are MNHEY and SVGEGT. The CDR3 contains 12 residues. The DNA of the CDR3 is TGTGCCAGCGCCGGGGCGAACGAAAAACTGTTTTTT. It translates to CASAGANEKLFF.

Regarding this clonotype: One junction end disagrees with the germline gene, perhaps due to a read error. V is TRBV12-3 or TRBV12-4 and J is TRBJ1-2; D gene unclear. The CDR3 consists of 12 residues. In nucleotides, the CDR3 is TGTGCCAGCAGTCAGAGTAACGATGGCTACACCTTC. Protein: CASSQSNDGYTF.

The sample holds a few counts of this clonotype. J is TRBJ2-5 and V is TRBV20-1; tentatively, D is TRBD1 or TRBD2 (6 bases each). The CDR3 covers 14 residues. Trimming removed 7 bases at V and 0 bases at J, with 15 bases between. CDR1 DFQATT and CDR2 SNEGSKA come from the germline V gene (reference sequence). In DNA form, the CDR3 reads TGCAGTGGCCGCGAAGGGGGGTACCAAGAGACCCAGTACTTC. The encoded protein is CSGREGGYQETQYF.

This clonotype appeared once. CDR3 sequence (DNA): TGTGCCAGCAGCCAAGAAGGACAATACGGGGACACCGGGGAGCTGTTTTTT. Translation: CASSQEGQYGDTGELFF. The chain links TRBV3-1 to TRBJ2-2, with D perhaps being TRBD1 or TRBD2 (5 bases each). Germline CDR1 reads LGHDT; CDR2 reads YNNKEL (reference sequence). V gave up 0 bases and J gave up 3 bases, with 14 bases separating them. This CDR3 has 17 residues.

The chain uses TRBV28 and TRBJ2-3, with D perhaps given as TRBD1 or TRBD2 (5 bases each). Germline CDR1 MDHEN, CDR2 SYDVKM. Trimming took off 3 bases at V and 0 bases at J, with 13 bases between the two ends. The CDR3 runs to 16 residues. The CDR3 DNA follows: TGTGCCAGCAGTTTGATTGGGGCTAGCAGCACAGATACGCAGTATTTT. Translation gives CASSLIGASSTDTQYF.

This rearrangement joins TRBV10-3 to TRBJ2-1, with 8 bases lining up with TRBD2. Germline values: CDR1 ENHRY, CDR2 SYGVKD. The junction had 8 bases not matched to a gene; V was cut back by 4 bases and J by 3 bases. CDR3 length equals 16 residues. Written as DNA, the CDR3 is TGTGCCATCAGTGGTGGAGCGGGGGACTACTACAATGAGCAGTTCTTC. Its protein product is CAISGGAGDYYNEQFF.

J is TRBJ2-7 and V is TRBV29-1; tentatively, D is TRBD1 (5 bases). Germline CDR1 is SQVTM and CDR2 is ANQGSEA. V dropped 6 bases and J dropped 5 bases, with 20 bases sitting between them. The CDR3 is 14 residues long. DNA of the CDR3: TGCAGCGTGGCCAGGGCACTAACTTTGGACGAGCAGTACTTC. It yields the protein CSVARALTLDEQYF.

The gene calls are TRBV29-1 and TRBJ2-1; D is ambiguous. The J call may be faulty, since TRBJ2-7 better matches the DNA end. This CDR3 has 13 amino acids. Germline values: CDR1 SQVTM, CDR2 ANQGSEA. The CDR3 DNA is TGCAGCGCCGGCGCCAAAAACTACAATGAGCAGTACTTC. Translation gives CSAGAKNYNEQYF.

The J gene is TRBJ1-6, the V gene TRBV20-1; 7 nucleotides agree with TRBD1. The CDR3 loop spans 15 amino acids. In germline, CDR1 is DFQATT, CDR2 SNEGSKA (reference sequence). V gave up 5 bases and J gave up 13 bases; unmatched junction bases: 17. CDR3 nucleotides: TGCAGTGCTCAAGGGTCCCGACAGGGTTATTTCCCCCTCCACTTT. This gives the protein CSAQGSRQGYFPLHF.

This chain links TRBV20-1 with TRBJ2-7, with a tentative D call TRBD1 (5 bases). V was trimmed by 5 bases and J by 0 bases, leaving 14 bases between them. Germline V CDR1 and CDR2: DFQATT, SNEGSKA (reference sequence). The CDR3 contains 14 residues. Here the CDR3 DNA reads TGCAGTGCTCAAAATGACAGAAACTCCTACGAGCAGTACTTC. Its protein is CSAQNDRNSYEQYF.